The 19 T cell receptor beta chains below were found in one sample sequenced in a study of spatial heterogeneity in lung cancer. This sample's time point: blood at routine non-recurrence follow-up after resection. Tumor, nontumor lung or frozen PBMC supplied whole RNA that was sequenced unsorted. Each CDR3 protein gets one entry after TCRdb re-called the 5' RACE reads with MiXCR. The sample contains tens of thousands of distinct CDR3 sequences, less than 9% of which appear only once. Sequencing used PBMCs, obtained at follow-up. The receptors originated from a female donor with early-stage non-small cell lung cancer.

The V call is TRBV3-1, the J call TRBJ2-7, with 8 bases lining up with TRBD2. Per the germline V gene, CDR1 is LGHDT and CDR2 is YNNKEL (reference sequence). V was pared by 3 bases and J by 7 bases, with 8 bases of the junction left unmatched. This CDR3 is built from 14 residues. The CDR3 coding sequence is TGTGCCAGCAGCCAGGGGCGGGGGGAGGAGGAGCAGTACTTC. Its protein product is CASSQGRGEEEQYF.

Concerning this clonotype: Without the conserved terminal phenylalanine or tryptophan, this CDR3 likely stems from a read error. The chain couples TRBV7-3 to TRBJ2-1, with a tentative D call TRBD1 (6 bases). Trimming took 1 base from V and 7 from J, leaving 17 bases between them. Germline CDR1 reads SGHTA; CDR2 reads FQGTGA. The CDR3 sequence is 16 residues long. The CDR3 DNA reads TGTGCCAGCAGCTTAAGTGGTCAGGGACATAAGAATGAGCAGTTCTAC. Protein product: CASSLSGQGHKNEQFY.

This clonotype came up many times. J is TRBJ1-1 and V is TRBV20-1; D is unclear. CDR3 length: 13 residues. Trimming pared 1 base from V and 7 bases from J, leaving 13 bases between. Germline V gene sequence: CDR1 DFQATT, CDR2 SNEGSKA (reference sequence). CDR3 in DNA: TGCAGTGCTAGAGTGGCAGGCCGGTTTGAAGCTTTCTTT. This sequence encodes CSARVAGRFEAFF.

DNA of the CDR3: TGTGCCAGCAGCACCTCCTTGGGGGCGGAGACCCAGTACTTC. It specifies CASSTSLGAETQYF. V is TRBV7-2 and J is TRBJ2-5, with D tentatively TRBD1 (6 bases). The CDR3 sequence is 14 residues long. Per germline, CDR1 SGHTA and CDR2 FQGNSA. V dropped 5 bases and J dropped 5 bases, with 15 bases sitting between them.

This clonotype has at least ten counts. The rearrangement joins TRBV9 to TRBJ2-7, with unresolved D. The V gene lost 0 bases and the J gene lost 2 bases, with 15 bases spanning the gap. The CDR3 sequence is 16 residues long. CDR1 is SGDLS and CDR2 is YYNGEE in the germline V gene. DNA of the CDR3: TGTGCCAGCAGCGTAGTTCAAGTCCGGGCCCCCTACGAGCAGTACTTC. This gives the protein CASSVVQVRAPYEQYF.

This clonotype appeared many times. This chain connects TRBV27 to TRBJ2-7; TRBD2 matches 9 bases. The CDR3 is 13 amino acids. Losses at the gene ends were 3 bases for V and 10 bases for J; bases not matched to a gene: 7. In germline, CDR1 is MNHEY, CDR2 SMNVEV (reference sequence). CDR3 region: CASSLLRGGEQYF. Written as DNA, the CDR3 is TGTGCCAGCAGTTTGTTGCGGGGGGGAGAACAGTACTTC.

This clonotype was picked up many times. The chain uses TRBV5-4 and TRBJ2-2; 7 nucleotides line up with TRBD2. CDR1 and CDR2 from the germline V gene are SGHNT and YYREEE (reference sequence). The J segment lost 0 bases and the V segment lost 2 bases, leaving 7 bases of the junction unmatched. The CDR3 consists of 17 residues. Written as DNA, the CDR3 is TGTGCCAGCAGCTTTTATTTTCTAGCGGCGAACACCGGGGAGCTGTTTTTT. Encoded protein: CASSFYFLAANTGELFF.

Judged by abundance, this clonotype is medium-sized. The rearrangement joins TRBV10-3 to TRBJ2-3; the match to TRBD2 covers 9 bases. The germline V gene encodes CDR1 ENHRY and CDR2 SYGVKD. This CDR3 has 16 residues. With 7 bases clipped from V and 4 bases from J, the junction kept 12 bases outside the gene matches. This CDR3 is CAIKPGTSSVADTQYF. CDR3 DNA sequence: TGTGCCATCAAACCCGGGACTAGCAGTGTCGCAGATACGCAGTATTTT.

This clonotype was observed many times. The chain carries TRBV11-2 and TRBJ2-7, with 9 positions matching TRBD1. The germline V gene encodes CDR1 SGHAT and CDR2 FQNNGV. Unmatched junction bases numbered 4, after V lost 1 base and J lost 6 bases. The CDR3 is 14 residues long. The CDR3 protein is CASSLGDRASEQYF. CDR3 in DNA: TGTGCCAGCAGCTTAGGGGACAGGGCATCCGAGCAGTACTTC.

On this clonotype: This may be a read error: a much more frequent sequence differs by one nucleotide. CDR3 residues: CASSQDYQAPRGDTEAFF. The CDR3 DNA reads as TGCGCCAGCAGCCAAGATTACCAGGCTCCCCGCGGGGACACTGAAGCTTTCTTT. This sequence joins TRBV4-1 and TRBJ1-1; D is uncertain. This CDR3 spans 18 amino acids. Trimming took off 0 bases at V and 3 bases at J, with 20 bases between the two ends. Germline CDR1 reads MGHRA; CDR2 reads YSYEKL.

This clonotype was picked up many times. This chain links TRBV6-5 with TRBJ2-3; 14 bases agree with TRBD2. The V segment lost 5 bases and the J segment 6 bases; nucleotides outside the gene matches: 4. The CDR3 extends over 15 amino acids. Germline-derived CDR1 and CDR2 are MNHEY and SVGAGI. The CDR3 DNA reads TGTGCCAGCAGTAAGGGACTAGCGGGGGAGGATACGCAGTATTTT. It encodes CASSKGLAGEDTQYF.

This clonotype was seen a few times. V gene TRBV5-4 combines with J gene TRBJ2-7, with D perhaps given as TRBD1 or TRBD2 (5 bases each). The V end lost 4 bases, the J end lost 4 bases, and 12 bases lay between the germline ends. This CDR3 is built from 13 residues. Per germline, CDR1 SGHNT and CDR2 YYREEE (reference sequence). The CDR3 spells CASSPGTPYEQYF. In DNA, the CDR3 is TGTGCCAGCAGCCCCGGGACGCCATACGAGCAGTACTTC.

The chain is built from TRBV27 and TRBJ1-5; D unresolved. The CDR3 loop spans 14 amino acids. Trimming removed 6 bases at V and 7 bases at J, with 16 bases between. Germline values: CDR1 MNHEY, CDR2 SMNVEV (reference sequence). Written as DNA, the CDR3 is TGTGCCAGCAGCACCGATTTAGGTGGGCAGCCCCAGCATTTT. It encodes CASSTDLGGQPQHF.

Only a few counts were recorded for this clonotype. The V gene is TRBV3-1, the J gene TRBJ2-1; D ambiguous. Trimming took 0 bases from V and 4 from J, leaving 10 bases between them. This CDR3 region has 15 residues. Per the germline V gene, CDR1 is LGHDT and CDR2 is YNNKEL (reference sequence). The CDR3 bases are TGTGCCAGCAGCCAAGATCTCAGCGAATACAATGAGCAGTTCTTC. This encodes CASSQDLSEYNEQFF.

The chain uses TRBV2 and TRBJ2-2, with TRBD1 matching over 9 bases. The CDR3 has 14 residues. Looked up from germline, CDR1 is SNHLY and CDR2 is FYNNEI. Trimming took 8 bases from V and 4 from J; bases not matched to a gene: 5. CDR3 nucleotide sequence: TGTGCCAGCGCGGGACAGGGTGCCACCGGGGAGCTGTTTTTT. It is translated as CASAGQGATGELFF.

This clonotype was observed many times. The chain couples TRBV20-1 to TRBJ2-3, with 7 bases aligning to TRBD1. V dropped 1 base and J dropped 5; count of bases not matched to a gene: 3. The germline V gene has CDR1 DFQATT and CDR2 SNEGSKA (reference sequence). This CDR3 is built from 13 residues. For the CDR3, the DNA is TGCAGTGCTAGAGGCAGGGGGATAGATACGCAGTATTTT. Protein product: CSARGRGIDTQYF.

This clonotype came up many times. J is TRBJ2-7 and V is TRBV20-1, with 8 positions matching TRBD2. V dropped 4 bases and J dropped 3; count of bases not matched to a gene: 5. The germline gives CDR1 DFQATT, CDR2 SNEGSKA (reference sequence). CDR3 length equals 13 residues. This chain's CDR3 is CSATGLGVYEQYF. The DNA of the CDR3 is TGCAGTGCTACGGGACTAGGGGTCTACGAGCAGTACTTC.

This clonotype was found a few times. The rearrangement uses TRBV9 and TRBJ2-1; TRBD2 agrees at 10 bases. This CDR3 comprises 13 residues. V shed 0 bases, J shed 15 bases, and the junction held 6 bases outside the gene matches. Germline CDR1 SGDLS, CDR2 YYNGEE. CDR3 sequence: CASSVDIAGGPFF. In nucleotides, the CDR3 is TGTGCCAGCAGCGTAGATATAGCGGGGGGCCCGTTCTTC.

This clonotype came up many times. The chain's CDR3 is CASSPEGETQYF. Here the CDR3 DNA reads TGTGCCAGCTCACCCGAGGGGGAGACCCAGTACTTC. V usage is TRBV18 and J usage is TRBJ2-5; D assignment may be TRBD1 or TRBD2 (5 bases each). The CDR3 covers 12 residues. The V and J ends lost 3 bases and 5 bases respectively, with 7 bases between them. Germline V gene sequence: CDR1 KGHSH, CDR2 LQKENI.